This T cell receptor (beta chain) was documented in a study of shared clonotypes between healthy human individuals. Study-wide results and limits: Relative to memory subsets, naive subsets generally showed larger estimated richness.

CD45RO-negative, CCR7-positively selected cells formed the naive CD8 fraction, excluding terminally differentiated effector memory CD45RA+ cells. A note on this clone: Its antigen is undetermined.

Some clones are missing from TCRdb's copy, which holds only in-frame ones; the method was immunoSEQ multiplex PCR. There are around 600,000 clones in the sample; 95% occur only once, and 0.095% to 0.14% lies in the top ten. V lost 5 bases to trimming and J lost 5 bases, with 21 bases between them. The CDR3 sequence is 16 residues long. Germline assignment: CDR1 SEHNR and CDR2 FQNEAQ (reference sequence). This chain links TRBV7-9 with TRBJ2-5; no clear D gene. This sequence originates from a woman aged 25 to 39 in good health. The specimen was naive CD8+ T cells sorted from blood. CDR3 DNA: TGTGCCAGCAGCCCACGACCGGGTGGGTTGATTGAGACCCAGTACTTC. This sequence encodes CASSPRPGGLIETQYF.